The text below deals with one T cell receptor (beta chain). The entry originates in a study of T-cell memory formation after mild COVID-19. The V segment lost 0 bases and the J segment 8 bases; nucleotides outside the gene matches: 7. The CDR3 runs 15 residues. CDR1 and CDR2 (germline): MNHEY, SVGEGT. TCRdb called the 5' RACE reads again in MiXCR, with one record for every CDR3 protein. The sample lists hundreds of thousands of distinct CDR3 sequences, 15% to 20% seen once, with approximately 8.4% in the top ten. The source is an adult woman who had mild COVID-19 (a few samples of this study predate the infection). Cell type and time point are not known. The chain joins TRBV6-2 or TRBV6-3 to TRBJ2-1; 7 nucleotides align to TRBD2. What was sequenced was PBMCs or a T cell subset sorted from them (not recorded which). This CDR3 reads CASSYSGLVWHEQFF. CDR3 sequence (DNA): TGTGCCAGCAGTTACTCCGGACTAGTTTGGCATGAGCAGTTCTTC.